This TCR beta chain was identified during a study of cytomegalovirus exposure and HLA in healthy donors. Across the study: HLA-typed donors were the source of about 85 million unique TCRs, which an early data release held.

PCR was performed using 60 Vbeta and 13 Jbeta primers. Clones were read by immunoSEQ multiplex PCR, and TCRdb kept only the in-frame ones, dropping some. The sample records approximately 140,000 clones, over 70% being singletons. Study-level points and caveats: The study designated roughly 160 TCR beta chains cytomegalovirus-associated. In an earlier analysis, productive rearrangement rates for most beta V segments clustered near 87% or 30%.

The CDR3 contains 13 residues. Germline trimming cut 4 bases from V and 7 bases from J; bases unmatched to any gene: 7. From germline, CDR1 is MNHNY and CDR2 SVGAGI (reference sequence). About this clone itself: The antigen is unknown.

This rearrangement joins TRBV6-6 to TRBJ2-7; 7 bases fit TRBD1. The sequence was obtained from a man between 18 and 35 years old in good health and CMV-seronegative. Material: PBMCs. This CDR3 is CASSFPNRGEQYF. The CDR3, as DNA: TGTGCCAGCAGTTTCCCGAACAGGGGTGAGCAGTACTTC.